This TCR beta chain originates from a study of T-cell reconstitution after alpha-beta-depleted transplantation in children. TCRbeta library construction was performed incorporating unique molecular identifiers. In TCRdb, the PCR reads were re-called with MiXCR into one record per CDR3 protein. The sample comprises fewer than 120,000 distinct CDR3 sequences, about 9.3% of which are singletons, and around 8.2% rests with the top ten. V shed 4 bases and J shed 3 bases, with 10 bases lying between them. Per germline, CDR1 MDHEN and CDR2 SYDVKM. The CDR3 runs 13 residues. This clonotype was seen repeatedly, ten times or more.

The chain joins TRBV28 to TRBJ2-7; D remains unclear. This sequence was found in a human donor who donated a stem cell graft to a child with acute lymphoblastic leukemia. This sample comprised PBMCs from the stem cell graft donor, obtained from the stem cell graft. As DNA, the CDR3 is TGTGCCAGCAGTTCCCTTAGAGGCTACGAGCAGTACTTC. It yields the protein CASSSLRGYEQYF.